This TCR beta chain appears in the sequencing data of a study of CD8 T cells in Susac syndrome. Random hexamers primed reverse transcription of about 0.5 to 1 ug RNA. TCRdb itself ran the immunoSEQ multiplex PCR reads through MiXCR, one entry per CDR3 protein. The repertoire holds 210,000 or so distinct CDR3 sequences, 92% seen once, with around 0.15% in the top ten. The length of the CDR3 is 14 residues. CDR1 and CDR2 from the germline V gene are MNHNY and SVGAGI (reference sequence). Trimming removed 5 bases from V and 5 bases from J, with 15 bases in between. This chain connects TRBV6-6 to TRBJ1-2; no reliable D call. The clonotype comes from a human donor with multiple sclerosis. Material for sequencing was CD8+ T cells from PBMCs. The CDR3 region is CASSQDWRSYGYTF. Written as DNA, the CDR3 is TGTGCCAGCAGTCAAGACTGGAGGTCGTATGGCTACACCTTC.